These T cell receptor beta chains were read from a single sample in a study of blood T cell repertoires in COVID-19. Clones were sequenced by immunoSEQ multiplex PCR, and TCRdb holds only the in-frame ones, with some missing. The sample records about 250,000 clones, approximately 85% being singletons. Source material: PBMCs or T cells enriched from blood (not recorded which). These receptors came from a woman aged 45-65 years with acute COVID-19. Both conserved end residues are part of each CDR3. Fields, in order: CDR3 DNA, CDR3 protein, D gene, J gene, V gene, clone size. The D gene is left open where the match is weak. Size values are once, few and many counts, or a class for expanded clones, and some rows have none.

TGTGCCAGCAGCCTAGGTAACAGCCTCTTTTATGGCTACACCTTC | CASSLGNSLFYGYTF | . | TRBJ1-2 | TRBV7-2 | few
TGTGCCAGCAGCCGGGGGCAACAGGGGGTACGTGCAGATACGCAGTATTTT | CASSRGQQGVRADTQYF | TRBD1 | TRBJ2-3 | TRBV7-2 | .
TGTGCCTGGAGTGTTACAGGGGGCGGCGGCGAGCAGTACTTC | CAWSVTGGGGEQYF | TRBD1 | TRBJ2-7 | TRBV30 | few
TGCGCCAGCAGCGCAGGCCGGGGAGAGACCCAGTACTTC | CASSAGRGETQYF | . | TRBJ2-5 | TRBV5-1 | .
TGTGCCAGCACCCCGGCGACAGGGCTGCTTAGAAGCGATGGCTACACCTTC | CASTPATGLLRSDGYTF | TRBD1 | TRBJ1-2 | TRBV9 | once
TGTGCCAGCTCACCCCCGGGGAGGGGTGACCGTGGCTACACCTTC | CASSPPGRGDRGYTF | . | TRBJ1-2 | TRBV18 | .
TGTGCCTGGAGTGATTTAAAACGGGACAGATTTGATAGGCGCTACACCTTC | CAWSDLKRDRFDRRYTF | TRBD1 | TRBJ1-2 | TRBV30 | .
TGTGCCAGTAGTATATTAGGAGGGCGGAACACTGAAGCTTTCTTT | CASSILGGRNTEAFF | . | TRBJ1-1 | TRBV19 | .
TGTGCCAGCTCAGCCTCCAACAAGGGGCGAGCTTTCTTT | CASSASNKGRAFF | . | TRBJ1-1 | TRBV2 | .
TGTGCCAGCAACAGGGGGGTTAACGAGCAGTACTTC | CASNRGVNEQYF | TRBD1 | TRBJ2-7 | TRBV12-3/TRBV12-4 | few
TGTGCCAGCAGCTTAACGGGACAGGGGCTCCTTAATTCACCCCTCCACTTT | CASSLTGQGLLNSPLHF | TRBD1 | TRBJ1-6 | TRBV7-3 | .
TGTGCCAGCAGCGCGACAGGGATGAACACTGAAGCTTTCTTT | CASSATGMNTEAFF | TRBD1 | TRBJ1-1 | TRBV7-8 | few
TGTGCCAGCAGTCGGCGGGGGTCCTCCGTCAATGAGCAGTTCTTC | CASSRRGSSVNEQFF | TRBD2 | TRBJ2-1 | TRBV25-1 | .
TGTGCCAGCAGCTTGATGAGGGCCCGGGGAGGGACAGAGACCCAGTACTTC | CASSLMRARGGTETQYF | TRBD2 | TRBJ2-5 | TRBV5-4 | .
TGTGCCAGCAGCCAAGCAGACTACGAGCAGTACTTC | CASSQADYEQYF | . | TRBJ2-7 | TRBV3-1/TRBV3-2 | .
TGTGCCAGCAGCCTGGACAGTAACTATGGCTACACCTTC | CASSLDSNYGYTF | . | TRBJ1-2 | TRBV6-5 | .
TGTGCCAGCAGCTCGACAGGGGCAACCACCGGGGAGCTGTTTTTT | CASSSTGATTGELFF | TRBD1 | TRBJ2-2 | TRBV11-3 | few
TGTGCCAGCAGCTCCGGGGGGCGAGGCACAGATACGCAGTATTTT | CASSSGGRGTDTQYF | . | TRBJ2-3 | TRBV27 | .
TGTGCCAGCAGCATGGACACTATTTCACCCCTCCACTTT | CASSMDTISPLHF | . | TRBJ1-6 | TRBV14 | .
TGTGCCAGCGGCGGACTAGCGGGGGGTGGGGAGCTGTTTTTT | CASGGLAGGGELFF | TRBD2 | TRBJ2-2 | TRBV7-2 | .
TGTGCCTGGGGGGACAGGGGGCGCGGCTACGAGCAGTACTTC | CAWGDRGRGYEQYF | TRBD1 | TRBJ2-7 | TRBV30 | .
TGTGCCAGCAGTCTACTTTACCCCCGCGCTGGTTCACCGTCGGGTGAGCAGTTCTTC | CASSLLYPRAGSPSGEQFF | . | TRBJ2-1 | TRBV6-6 | .
TGTGCCAGCACCACCTCGGACGGGGACTATGGCTACACCTTC | CASTTSDGDYGYTF | . | TRBJ1-2 | TRBV6-5 | once
TGTGCCAGCTCACCAGCGGGGGAAGGCGAGCAGTACTTC | CASSPAGEGEQYF | TRBD2 | TRBJ2-7 | TRBV18 | .
TGTGCCAGCAGCCCATTAAACAGGGGACGTAACTATGGCTACACCTTC | CASSPLNRGRNYGYTF | TRBD1 | TRBJ1-2 | TRBV3-1/TRBV3-2 | .
TGTGCCACCCAGGGCAGGAGTGTCTACGAGCAGTACTTC | CATQGRSVYEQYF | . | TRBJ2-7 | TRBV25-1 | .
TGCAGTGCTACTAGACAGGGAGAAGCTTTCTTT | CSATRQGEAFF | TRBD1 | TRBJ1-1 | TRBV20-1 | .
TGTGCCAGCAGCTGGCTCGGACAGGAGTCAAGGGATGGCTACACCTTC | CASSWLGQESRDGYTF | TRBD1 | TRBJ1-2 | TRBV7-2 | .
TGTGCCAGCAGTTACTCGGTTGCGGGAACTGAAGCTTTCTTT | CASSYSVAGTEAFF | . | TRBJ1-1 | TRBV6-2/TRBV6-3 | .
TGTGCCAGCAGTTTAGTCCAGGGGAGCTCCTATAATTCACCCCTCCACTTT | CASSLVQGSSYNSPLHF | . | TRBJ1-6 | TRBV27 | once
TGTGCCAGTAGTAGTTCTAGCGGTCGCACAGATACGCAGTATTTT | CASSSSSGRTDTQYF | TRBD2 | TRBJ2-3 | TRBV19 | .
TGCAGCGACCTAGACAGGGCCTATGGCTACACCTTC | CSDLDRAYGYTF | TRBD1 | TRBJ1-2 | TRBV29-1 | .
TGCGCCAGCAGCATGAACACTGAAGCTTTCTTT | CASSMNTEAFF | . | TRBJ1-1 | TRBV10-2 | .
TGTGCCAGCAGCTTATTTCTGCGGGAGAAGAACACTGAAGCTTTCTTT | CASSLFLREKNTEAFF | . | TRBJ1-1 | TRBV7-8 | .
TGCGCCAGCAGCTTGGCCGGACAGGGAACTAACTATGGCTACACCTTC | CASSLAGQGTNYGYTF | TRBD1 | TRBJ1-2 | TRBV5-1 | .
TGTGCCAGCAGCCGACTTGGACAGTGGAACACTGAAGCTTTCTTT | CASSRLGQWNTEAFF | . | TRBJ1-1 | TRBV3-1/TRBV3-2 | once